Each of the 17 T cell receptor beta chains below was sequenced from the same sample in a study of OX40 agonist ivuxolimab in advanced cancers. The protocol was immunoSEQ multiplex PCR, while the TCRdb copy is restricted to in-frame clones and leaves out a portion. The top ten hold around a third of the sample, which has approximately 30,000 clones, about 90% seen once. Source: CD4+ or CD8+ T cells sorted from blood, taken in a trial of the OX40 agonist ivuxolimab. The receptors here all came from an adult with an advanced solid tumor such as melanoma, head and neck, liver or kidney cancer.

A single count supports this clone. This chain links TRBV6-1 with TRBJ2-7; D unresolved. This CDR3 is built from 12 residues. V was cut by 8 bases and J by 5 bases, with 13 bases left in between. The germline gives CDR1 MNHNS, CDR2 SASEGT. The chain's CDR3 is CASRVRPHEQYF. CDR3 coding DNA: TGTGCCAGCCGGGTACGGCCCCACGAGCAGTACTTC.

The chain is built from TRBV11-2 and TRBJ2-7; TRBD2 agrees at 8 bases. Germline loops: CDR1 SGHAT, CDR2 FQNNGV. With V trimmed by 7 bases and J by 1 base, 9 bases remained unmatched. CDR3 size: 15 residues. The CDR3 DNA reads TGTGCCAGCACCGGGGGGACGGGAGGGTCCTACGAGCAGTACTTC. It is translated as CASTGGTGGSYEQYF.

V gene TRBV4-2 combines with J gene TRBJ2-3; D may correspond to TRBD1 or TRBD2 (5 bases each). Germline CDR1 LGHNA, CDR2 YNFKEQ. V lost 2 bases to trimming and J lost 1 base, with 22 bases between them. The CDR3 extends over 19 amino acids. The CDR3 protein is CASSQTQSVAGRGTDTQYF. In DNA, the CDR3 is TGTGCCAGCAGCCAAACCCAGTCCGTCGCAGGGAGAGGCACAGATACGCAGTATTTT.

This CDR3 reads CASSFQGVGAEAFF. In DNA form, the CDR3 reads TGTGCCAGCAGTTTTCAGGGGGTAGGAGCTGAAGCTTTCTTT. The chain recombines TRBV6-5 with TRBJ1-1; TRBD1 aligns across 7 bases. The CDR3 is 14 amino acids. Germline values: CDR1 MNHEY, CDR2 SVGAGI. The V gene end was trimmed by 4 bases and the J gene end by 6 bases; junction bases not matched to a gene: 8.

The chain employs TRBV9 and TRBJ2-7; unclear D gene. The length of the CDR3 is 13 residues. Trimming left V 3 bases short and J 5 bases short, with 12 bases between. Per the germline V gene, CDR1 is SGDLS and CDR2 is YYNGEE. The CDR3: CASSEKIYDEQYF. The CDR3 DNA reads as TGTGCCAGCAGCGAGAAGATTTACGACGAGCAGTACTTC.

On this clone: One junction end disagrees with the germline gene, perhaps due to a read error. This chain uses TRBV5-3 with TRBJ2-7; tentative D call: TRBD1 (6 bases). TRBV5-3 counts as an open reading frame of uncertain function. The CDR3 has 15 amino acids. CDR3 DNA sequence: TGTGCCAGCAGCTTAGGGTCGGGACACCCGTCAGGGAAGTACTTC. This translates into CASSLGSGHPSGKYF.

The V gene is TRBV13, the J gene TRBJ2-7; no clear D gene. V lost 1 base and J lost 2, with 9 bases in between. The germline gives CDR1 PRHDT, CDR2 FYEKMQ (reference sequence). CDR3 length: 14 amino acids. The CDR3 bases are TGTGCCAGCAGCTTAGCTGCCAAAACCTACGAGCAGTACTTC. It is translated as CASSLAAKTYEQYF.

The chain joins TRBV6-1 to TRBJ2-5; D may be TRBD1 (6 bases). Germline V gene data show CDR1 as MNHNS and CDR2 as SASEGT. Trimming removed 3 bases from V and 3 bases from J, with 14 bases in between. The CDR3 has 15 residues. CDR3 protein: CASSDTPRTEETQYF. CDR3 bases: TGTGCCAGCAGTGACACACCCCGGACAGAAGAGACCCAGTACTTC.

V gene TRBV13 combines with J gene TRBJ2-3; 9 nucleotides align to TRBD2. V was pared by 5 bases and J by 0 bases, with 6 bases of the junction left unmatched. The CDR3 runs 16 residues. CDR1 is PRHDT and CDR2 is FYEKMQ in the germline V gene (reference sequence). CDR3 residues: CASSLRTSDSTDTQYF. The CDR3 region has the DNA TGTGCCAGCAGCCTTCGGACTAGCGATAGCACAGATACGCAGTATTTT.

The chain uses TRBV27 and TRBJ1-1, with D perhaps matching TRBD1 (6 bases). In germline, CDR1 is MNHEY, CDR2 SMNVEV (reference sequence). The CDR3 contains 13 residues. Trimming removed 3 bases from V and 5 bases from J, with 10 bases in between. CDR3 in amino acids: CASSFGQSTEAFF. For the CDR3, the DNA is TGTGCCAGCAGTTTTGGACAGAGTACTGAAGCTTTCTTT.

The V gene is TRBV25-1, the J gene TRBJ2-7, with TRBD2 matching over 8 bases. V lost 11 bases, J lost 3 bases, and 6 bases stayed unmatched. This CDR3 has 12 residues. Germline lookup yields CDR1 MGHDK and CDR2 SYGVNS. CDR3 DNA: TGTGCCTGCACGGGAGGGGGCTACGAGCAGTACTTC. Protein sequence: CACTGGGYEQYF.

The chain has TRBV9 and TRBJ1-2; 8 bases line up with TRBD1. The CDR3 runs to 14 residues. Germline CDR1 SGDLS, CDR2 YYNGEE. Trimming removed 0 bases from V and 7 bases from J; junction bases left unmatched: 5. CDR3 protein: CASSVEGTGSGYTF. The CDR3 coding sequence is TGTGCCAGCAGCGTAGAAGGGACAGGAAGTGGCTACACCTTC.

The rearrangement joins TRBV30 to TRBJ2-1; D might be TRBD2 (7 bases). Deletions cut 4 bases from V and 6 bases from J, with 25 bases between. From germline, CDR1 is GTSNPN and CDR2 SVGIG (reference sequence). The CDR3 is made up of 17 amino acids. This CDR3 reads CAWTIWGGGPIGNEQFF. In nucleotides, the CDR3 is TGTGCCTGGACTATTTGGGGGGGCGGCCCTATCGGCAATGAGCAGTTCTTC.

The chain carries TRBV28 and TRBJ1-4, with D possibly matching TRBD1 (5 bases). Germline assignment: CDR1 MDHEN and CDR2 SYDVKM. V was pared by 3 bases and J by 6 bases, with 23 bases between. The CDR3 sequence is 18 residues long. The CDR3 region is CASSFVTIGQGVYEKLFF. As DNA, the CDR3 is TGTGCCAGCAGTTTCGTTACTATTGGGCAGGGCGTTTATGAAAAACTGTTTTTT.

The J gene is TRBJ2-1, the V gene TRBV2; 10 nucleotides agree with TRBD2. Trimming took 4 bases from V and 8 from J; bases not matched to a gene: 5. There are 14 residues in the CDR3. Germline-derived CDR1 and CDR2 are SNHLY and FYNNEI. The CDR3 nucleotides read TGTGCCAGCAGTGGTTTAGCGGGAGGCCATGAGCAGTTCTTC. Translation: CASSGLAGGHEQFF.

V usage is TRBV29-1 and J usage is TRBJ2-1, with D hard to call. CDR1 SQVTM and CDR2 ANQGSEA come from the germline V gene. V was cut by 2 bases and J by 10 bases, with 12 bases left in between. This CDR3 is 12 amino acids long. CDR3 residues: CSVEYRAVEQFF. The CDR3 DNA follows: TGCAGCGTTGAATACCGGGCCGTGGAGCAGTTCTTC.

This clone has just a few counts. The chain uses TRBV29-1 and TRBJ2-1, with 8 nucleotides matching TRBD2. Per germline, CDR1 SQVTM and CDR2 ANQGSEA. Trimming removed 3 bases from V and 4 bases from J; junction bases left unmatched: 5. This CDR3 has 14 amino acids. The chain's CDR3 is CSVEMGLGYNEQFF. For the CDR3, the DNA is TGCAGCGTTGAGATGGGACTAGGGTACAATGAGCAGTTCTTC.